The T cell receptor (beta chain) described here comes from a study of Graves' ophthalmopathy and Graves' hyperthyroidism. Across the whole study: Prior to any treatment, peripheral blood was collected at the time of initial diagnosis.

Amplification of the TCR beta CDR3 regions used RNA transcripts (as template). HTBI primers were used in a first-round RT-PCR, which preceded a second-round multiplex PCR. TCRdb re-derived calls from the multiplex PCR reads in MiXCR, one entry per CDR3 protein. The sample holds roughly 700,000 distinct CDR3 sequences; 35% to 50% are singletons and the top ten take 44%. The CDR3 extends over 10 amino acids. Per germline, CDR1 SNHLY and CDR2 FYNNEI. The chain carries TRBV2 and TRBJ1-4, with 8 nucleotides matching TRBD1. The receptor was isolated from an adult man with Graves' ophthalmopathy. Sequenced: peripheral blood. DNA for the CDR3: TGTGCGACAGGGGACGAAAAACTGTTTTTT. As protein: CATGDEKLFF.